These 10 T cell receptor beta chains share one sample of origin, sequenced in a study of T cell repertoires in cytomegalovirus infection. For these receptors, no antigen is known. Using its own MiXCR run on the reads, TCRdb lists one record per CDR3 protein. The sample yields some 920,000 distinct CDR3 sequences, roughly a third seen once. Sample: cultured CD8+ T cells from PBMCs, taken from culture after CMV antigen stimulation. The source of these receptors is a human donor in good health (CMV status not recorded). Some clones in this sample may be carry-over from other donors' samples.

This clonotype was counted between two and nine times. The rearrangement joins TRBV4-2 to TRBJ2-3; 13 positions match TRBD2. The CDR3 sequence is 20 residues long. The germline V gene has CDR1 LGHNA and CDR2 YNFKEQ. The V gene end was trimmed by 0 bases and the J gene end by 0 bases; junction bases not matched to a gene: 9. CDR3: CASSQDPPGLAGLSTDTQYF. CDR3 nucleotide sequence: TGTGCCAGCAGCCAAGACCCTCCGGGACTAGCGGGACTAAGCACAGATACGCAGTATTTT.

The rearrangement links TRBV6-2 or TRBV6-3 to TRBJ1-1, with a tentative D call TRBD1 (6 bases). From germline, CDR1 is MNHEY and CDR2 SVGEGT. The V and J ends lost 5 bases and 8 bases respectively, with 21 bases between them. The CDR3 spans 15 residues. CDR3 bases: TGTGCCAGCAGTCCTCCCAGGGGTCGCGGACCGGAAGCTTTCTTT. Translated: CASSPPRGRGPEAFF.

This clonotype turned up a few times. Because the CDR3's place on the DNA is in doubt, the DNA is left out and the CDR3 is given as listed by TCRdb. The genes are TRBV7-9 and TRBJ2-2; the DNA was not used to check the table's D call, TRBD1. The CDR3 comprises 13 residues, both ends counted. Germline V gene lookup returns CDR1 SEHNR and CDR2 FQNEAQ (reference sequence). CDR3 amino acids: CASSFGAGGELFF.

At least ten counts were recorded for this clonotype. This rearrangement joins TRBV7-2 to TRBJ1-2; no reliable D call. CDR1 and CDR2 from the germline V gene are SGHTA and FQGNSA. The CDR3 is 13 amino acids. Between the trimmed V and J ends, which lost 6 bases and 2 bases, there was a span of 10 bases. The CDR3: CASRAGGNYGYTF. The CDR3 nucleotides are TGTGCCAGCAGAGCTGGAGGGAACTATGGCTACACCTTC.

This clonotype has ten or more counts. The chain carries TRBV6-2 or TRBV6-3 and TRBJ2-7, with 7 bases lining up with TRBD1. The CDR3 runs 14 residues. Germline assignment: CDR1 MNHEY and CDR2 SVGEGT. After removal of 2 bases from V and 2 bases from J, the junction contained 3 bases not matched to a gene. The CDR3 DNA reads TGTGCCAGCAGTTACACTGGGACAGCCTACGAGCAGTACGTC. It translates to CASSYTGTAYEQYV.

This clonotype turned up a few times. The V call is TRBV25-1, the J call TRBJ2-5; the D gene is possibly TRBD1 (6 bases). This CDR3 is 15 amino acids long. V was shortened by 1 base and J by 0 bases, with 9 bases between the two germline ends. Germline CDR1 MGHDK, CDR2 SYGVNS. CDR3 protein: CASSEWGPNQETQYF. CDR3 DNA sequence: TGTGCCAGCAGTGAATGGGGGCCGAACCAAGAGACCCAGTACTTC.

The J gene is TRBJ2-5, the V gene TRBV20-1; D is unresolved. The CDR3 sequence is 13 residues long. The V end lost 3 bases, the J end lost 1 base, and 9 bases lay between the germline ends. Germline V gene lookup returns CDR1 DFQATT and CDR2 SNEGSKA (reference sequence). The CDR3 spells CSASDRVQETQYF. The CDR3 region has the DNA TGCAGTGCTAGTGACCGGGTCCAAGAGACCCAGTACTTC.

V and J are TRBV7-6 and TRBJ2-3; the D gene is possibly TRBD2 (6 bases). CDR1 and CDR2 from the germline V gene are SGHVS and FNYEAQ. Trimming shortened V by 4 bases and J by 0 bases, and 23 bases separated the two germline ends. This CDR3 comprises 19 residues. The CDR3 sequence: CASSSSLFAGLSSTDTQYF. In DNA, the CDR3 is TGTGCCAGCAGCTCTTCCTTGTTTGCGGGACTGTCAAGCACAGATACGCAGTATTTT.

CDR3 nucleotides: TGTGCCAGCACCGGCGTCGCGGGCACCGGGGAGCTGTTTTTT. This sequence encodes CASTGVAGTGELFF. The chain has TRBV27 and TRBJ2-2, with D tentatively TRBD2 (5 bases). The CDR3 is 14 residues long. The germline gives CDR1 MNHEY, CDR2 SMNVEV (reference sequence). V was pared by 7 bases and J by 4 bases, with 13 bases between.

Concerning this clonotype itself: The junction does not match germline at one end; this may be a read error. The chain combines TRBV7-2 with TRBJ1-1; D call uncertain. The CDR3 is made up of 13 amino acids. Germline V gene data show CDR1 as SGHTA and CDR2 as FQGNSA. The CDR3, as DNA: TGTGCCAGCAGCTCTCGACTGAACACTGAAGTTTTCTTT. This encodes CASSSRLNTEVFF.